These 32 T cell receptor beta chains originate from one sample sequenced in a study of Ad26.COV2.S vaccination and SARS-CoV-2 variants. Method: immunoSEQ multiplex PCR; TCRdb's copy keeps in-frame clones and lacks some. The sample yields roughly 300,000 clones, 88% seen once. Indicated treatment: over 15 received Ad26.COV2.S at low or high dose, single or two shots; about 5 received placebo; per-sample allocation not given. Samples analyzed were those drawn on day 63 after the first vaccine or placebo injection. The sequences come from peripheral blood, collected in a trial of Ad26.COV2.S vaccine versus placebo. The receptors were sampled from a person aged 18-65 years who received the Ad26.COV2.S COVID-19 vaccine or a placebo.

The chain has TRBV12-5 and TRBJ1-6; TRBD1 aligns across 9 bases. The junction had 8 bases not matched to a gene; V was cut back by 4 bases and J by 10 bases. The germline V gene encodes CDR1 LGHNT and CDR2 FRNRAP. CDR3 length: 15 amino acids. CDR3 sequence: CASGSPGQGSSPLHF. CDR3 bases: TGTGCTAGTGGTTCCCCGGGACAGGGAAGCTCACCCCTCCACTTT.

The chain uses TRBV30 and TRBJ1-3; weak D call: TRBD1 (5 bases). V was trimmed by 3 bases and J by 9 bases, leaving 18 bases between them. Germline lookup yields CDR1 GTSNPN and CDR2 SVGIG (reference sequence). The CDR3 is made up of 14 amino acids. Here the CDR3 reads CAWSPDTGLVTIYF. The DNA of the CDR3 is TGTGCCTGGAGCCCCGACACGGGGCTAGTCACCATATATTTT.

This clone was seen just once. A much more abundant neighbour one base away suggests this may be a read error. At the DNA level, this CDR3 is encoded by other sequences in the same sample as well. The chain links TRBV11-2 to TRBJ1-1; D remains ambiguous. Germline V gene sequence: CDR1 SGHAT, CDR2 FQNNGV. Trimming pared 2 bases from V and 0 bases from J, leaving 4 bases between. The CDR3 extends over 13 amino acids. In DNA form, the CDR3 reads TGTGCCAGCAGCTTATTCATGAACACTGAAGCTTTCTTT. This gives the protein CASSLFMNTEAFF. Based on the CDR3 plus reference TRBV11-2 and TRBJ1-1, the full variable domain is EAGVAQSPRYKIIEKRQSVAFWCNPISGHATLYWYQQILGQGPKLLIQFQNNGVVDDSQLPKDRFSAERLKGVDSTLKIQPAKLEDSAVYLCASSLFMNTEAFFGQGTRLTVV.

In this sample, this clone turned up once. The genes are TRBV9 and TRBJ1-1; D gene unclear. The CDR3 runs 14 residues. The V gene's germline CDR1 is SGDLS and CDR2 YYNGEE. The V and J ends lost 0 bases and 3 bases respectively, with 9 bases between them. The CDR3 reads CASSVEPVDTEAFF. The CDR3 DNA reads TGTGCCAGCAGCGTAGAGCCGGTAGACACTGAAGCTTTCTTT.

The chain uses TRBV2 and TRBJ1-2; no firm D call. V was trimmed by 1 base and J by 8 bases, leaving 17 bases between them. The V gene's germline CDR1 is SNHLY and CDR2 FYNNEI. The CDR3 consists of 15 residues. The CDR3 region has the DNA TGTGCCAGCAGTGAAGAGGGATCCCCTGTATGGGGCTACACCTTC. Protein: CASSEEGSPVWGYTF.

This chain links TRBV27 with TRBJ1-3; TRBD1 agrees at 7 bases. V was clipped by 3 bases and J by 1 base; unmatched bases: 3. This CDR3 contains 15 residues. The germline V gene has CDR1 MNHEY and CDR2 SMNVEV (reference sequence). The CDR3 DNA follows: TGTGCCAGCAGTTTTTCGACAGGGTCTGGAAACACCATATATTTT. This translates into CASSFSTGSGNTIYF.

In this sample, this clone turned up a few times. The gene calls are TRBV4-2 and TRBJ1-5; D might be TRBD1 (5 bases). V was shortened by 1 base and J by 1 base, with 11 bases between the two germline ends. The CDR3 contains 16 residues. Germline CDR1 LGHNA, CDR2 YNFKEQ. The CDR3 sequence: CASSQAEGESNQPQHF. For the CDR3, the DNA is TGTGCCAGCAGCCAAGCAGAAGGGGAGAGCAATCAGCCCCAGCATTTT.

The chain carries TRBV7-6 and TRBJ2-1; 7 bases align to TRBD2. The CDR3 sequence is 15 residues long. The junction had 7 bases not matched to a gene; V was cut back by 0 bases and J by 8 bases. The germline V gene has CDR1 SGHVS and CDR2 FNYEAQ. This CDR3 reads CASSLAGGPGDEQFF. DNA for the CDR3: TGTGCCAGCAGCTTAGCGGGAGGGCCCGGCGATGAGCAGTTCTTC.

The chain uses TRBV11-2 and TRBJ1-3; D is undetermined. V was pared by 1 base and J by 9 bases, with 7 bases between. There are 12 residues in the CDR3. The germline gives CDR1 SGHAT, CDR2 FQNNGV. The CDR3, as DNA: TGTGCCAGCAGCTTAGGCAAAGCCACCATATATTTT. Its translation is CASSLGKATIYF.

CDR3 DNA sequence: TGTGCCAGCAGGTCCGGGACCGATATTTGGGCTTTCTTT. It specifies CASRSGTDIWAFF. V is TRBV6-6 and J is TRBJ1-1; a possible D gene is TRBD1 (5 bases). Germline CDR1 reads MNHNY; CDR2 reads SVGAGI (reference sequence). The CDR3 extends over 13 amino acids. V lost 6 bases to trimming and J lost 11 bases, with 19 bases between them.

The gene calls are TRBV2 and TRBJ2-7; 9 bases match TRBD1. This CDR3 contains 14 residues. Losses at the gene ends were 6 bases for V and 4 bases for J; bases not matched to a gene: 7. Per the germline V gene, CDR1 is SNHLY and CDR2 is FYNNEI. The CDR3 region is CASSLQGARYEQYF. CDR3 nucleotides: TGTGCCAGCAGCCTACAGGGGGCGAGGTACGAGCAGTACTTC.

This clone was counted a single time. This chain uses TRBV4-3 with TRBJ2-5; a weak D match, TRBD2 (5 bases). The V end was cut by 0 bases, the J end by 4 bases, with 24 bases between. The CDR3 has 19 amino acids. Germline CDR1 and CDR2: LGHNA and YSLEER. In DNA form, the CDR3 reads TGCGCCAGCAGCCAAGATTCCAGCGGCTTTCGGCAAAAGGGAGAGACCCAGTACTTC. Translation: CASSQDSSGFRQKGETQYF.

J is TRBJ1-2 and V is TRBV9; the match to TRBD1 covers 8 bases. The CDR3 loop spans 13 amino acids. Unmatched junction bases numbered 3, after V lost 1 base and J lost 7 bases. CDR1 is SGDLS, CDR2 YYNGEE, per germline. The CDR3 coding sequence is TGTGCCAGCAGCGTACGGACAGGGAGTGGCTACACCTTC. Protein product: CASSVRTGSGYTF. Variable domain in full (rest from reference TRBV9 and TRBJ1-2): DSGVTQTPKHLITATGQRVTLRCSPRSGDLSVYWYQQSLDQGLQFLIQYYNGEERAKGNILERFSAQQFPDLHSELNLSSLELGDSALYFCASSVRTGSGYTFGSGTRLTVV.

The CDR3 region is CASSLDTGSYGYTF. The CDR3 region has the DNA TGTGCCAGCAGTTTAGACACTGGTTCCTATGGCTACACCTTC. The chain links TRBV28 to TRBJ1-2; D is unresolved. The CDR3 covers 14 residues. V lost 2 bases and J lost 4, with 11 bases in between. Germline lookup yields CDR1 MDHEN and CDR2 SYDVKM.

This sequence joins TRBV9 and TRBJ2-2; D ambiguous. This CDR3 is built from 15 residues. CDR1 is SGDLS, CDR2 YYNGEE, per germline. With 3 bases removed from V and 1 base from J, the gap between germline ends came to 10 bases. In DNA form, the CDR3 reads TGTGCCAGCAGCGCACTTTCAGGGAACACCGGGGAGCTGTTTTTT. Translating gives CASSALSGNTGELFF.

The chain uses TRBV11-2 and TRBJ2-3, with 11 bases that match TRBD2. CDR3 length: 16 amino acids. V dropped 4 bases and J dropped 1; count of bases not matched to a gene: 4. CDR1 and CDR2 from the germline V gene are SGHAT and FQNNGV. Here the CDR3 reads CASSSQTSGGTDTQYF. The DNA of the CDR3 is TGTGCCAGCAGCTCCCAGACTAGCGGGGGCACAGATACGCAGTATTTT.

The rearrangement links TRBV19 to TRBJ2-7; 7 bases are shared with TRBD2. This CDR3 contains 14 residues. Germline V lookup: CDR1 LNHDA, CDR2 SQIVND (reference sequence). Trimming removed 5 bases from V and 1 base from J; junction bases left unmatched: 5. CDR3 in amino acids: CASSGGSNSYEQYF. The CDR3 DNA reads TGTGCCAGTAGTGGCGGGAGTAATTCCTACGAGCAGTACTTC.

This CDR3 is CASSHRQAYGYTF. CDR3 DNA: TGTGCCAGCAGTCATCGACAGGCCTATGGCTACACCTTC. V is TRBV28 and J is TRBJ1-2; weak D call: TRBD1 (6 bases). V lost 5 bases and J lost 4, with 11 bases in between. Germline lookup yields CDR1 MDHEN and CDR2 SYDVKM. The CDR3 runs to 13 residues.

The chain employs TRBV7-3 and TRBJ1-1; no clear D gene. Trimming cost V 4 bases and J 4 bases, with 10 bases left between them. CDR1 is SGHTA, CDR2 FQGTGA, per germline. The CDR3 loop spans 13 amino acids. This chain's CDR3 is CASSSQWGTEAFF. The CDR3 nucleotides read TGTGCCAGCAGCTCTCAGTGGGGCACTGAAGCTTTCTTT.

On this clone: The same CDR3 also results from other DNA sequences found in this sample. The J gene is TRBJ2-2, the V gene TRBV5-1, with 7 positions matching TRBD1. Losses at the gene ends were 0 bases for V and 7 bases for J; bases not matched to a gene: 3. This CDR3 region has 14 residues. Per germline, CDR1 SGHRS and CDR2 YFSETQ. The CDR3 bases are TGCGCCAGCAGCTTGGGACAGGGAATCGGGGAGCTGTTTTTT. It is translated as CASSLGQGIGELFF.

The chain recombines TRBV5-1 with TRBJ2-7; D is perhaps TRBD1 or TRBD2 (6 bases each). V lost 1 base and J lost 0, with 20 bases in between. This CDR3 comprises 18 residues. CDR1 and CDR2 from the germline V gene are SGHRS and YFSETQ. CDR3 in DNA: TGCGCCAGCAGCTTGTGGGGGGCCCTAGCGTTAAACTCCTACGAGCAGTACTTC. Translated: CASSLWGALALNSYEQYF. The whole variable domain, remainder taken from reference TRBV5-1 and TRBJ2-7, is KAGVTQTPRYLIKTRGQQVTLSCSPISGHRSVSWYQQTPGQGLQFLFEYFSETQRNKGNFPGRFSGRQFSNSRSEMNVSTLELGDSALYLCASSLWGALALNSYEQYFGPGTRLTVT.

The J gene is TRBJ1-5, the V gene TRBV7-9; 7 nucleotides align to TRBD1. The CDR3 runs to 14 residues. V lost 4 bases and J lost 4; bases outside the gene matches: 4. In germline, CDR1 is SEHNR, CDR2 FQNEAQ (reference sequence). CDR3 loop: CASSYTGVNQPQHF. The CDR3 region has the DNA TGTGCCAGCAGCTATACAGGGGTAAATCAGCCCCAGCATTTT.

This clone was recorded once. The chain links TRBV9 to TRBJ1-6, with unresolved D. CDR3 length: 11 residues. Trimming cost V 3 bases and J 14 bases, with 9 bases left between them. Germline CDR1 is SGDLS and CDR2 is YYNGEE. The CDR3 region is CASSGDGTLHF. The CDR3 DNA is TGTGCCAGCAGCGGCGATGGGACCCTCCACTTT.

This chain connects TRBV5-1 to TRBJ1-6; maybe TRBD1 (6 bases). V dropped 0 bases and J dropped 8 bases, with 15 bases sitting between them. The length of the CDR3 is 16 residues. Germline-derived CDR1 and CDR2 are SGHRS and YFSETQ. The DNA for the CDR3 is TGCGCCAGCAGCTTGGGCTCAGGGGAGAGGGATTCACCCCTCCACTTT. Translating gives CASSLGSGERDSPLHF.

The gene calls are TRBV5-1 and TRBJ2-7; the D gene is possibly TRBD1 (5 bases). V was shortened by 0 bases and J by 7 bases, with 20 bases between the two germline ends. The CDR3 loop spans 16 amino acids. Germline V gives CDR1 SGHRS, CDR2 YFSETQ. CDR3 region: CASSLAVDNLFLEQYF. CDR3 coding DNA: TGCGCCAGCAGCTTGGCCGTGGACAACCTTTTTCTGGAGCAGTACTTC.

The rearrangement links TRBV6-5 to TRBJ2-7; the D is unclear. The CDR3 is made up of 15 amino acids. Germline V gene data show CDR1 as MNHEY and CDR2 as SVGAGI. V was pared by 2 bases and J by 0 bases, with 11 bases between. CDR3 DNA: TGTGCCAGCAGTTACACCATGACCTCCTCCTACGAGCAGTACTTC. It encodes CASSYTMTSSYEQYF.

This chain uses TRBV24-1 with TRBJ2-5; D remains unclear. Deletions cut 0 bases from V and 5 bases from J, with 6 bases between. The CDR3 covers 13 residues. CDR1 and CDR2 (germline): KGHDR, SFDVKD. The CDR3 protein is CATSDLTTETQYF. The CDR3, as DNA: TGTGCCACCAGTGATTTGACGACCGAGACCCAGTACTTC.

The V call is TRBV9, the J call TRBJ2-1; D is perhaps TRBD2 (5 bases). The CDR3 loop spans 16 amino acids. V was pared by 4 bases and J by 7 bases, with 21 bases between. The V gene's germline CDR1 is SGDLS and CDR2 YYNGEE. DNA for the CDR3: TGTGCCAGCAGCTCCCCGGACTTGGTAGGGAGAAATGAGCAGTTCTTC. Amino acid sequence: CASSSPDLVGRNEQFF.

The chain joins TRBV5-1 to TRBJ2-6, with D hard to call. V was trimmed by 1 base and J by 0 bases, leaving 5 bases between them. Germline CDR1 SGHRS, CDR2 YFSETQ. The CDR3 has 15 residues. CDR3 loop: CASSLRISGANVLTF. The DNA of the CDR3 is TGCGCCAGCAGCTTGAGGATCTCTGGGGCCAACGTCCTGACTTTC.

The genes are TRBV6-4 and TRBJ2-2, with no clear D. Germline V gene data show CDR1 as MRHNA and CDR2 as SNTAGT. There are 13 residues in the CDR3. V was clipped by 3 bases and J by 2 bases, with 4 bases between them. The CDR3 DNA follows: TGTGCCAGCAGTGATATCAACACCGGGGAGCTGTTTTTT. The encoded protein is CASSDINTGELFF.

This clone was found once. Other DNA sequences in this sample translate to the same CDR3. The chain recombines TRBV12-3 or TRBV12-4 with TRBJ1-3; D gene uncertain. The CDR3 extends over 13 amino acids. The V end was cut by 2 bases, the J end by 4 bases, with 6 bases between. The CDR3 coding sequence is TGTGCCAGCAGTTTAACGGAGGGAAACACCATATATTTT. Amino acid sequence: CASSLTEGNTIYF.

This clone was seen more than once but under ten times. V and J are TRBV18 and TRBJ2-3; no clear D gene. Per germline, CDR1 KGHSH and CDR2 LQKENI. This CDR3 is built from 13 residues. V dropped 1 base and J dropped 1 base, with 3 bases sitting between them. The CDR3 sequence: CASSPLGTDTQYF. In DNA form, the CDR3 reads TGTGCCAGCTCACCACTCGGCACAGATACGCAGTATTTT.